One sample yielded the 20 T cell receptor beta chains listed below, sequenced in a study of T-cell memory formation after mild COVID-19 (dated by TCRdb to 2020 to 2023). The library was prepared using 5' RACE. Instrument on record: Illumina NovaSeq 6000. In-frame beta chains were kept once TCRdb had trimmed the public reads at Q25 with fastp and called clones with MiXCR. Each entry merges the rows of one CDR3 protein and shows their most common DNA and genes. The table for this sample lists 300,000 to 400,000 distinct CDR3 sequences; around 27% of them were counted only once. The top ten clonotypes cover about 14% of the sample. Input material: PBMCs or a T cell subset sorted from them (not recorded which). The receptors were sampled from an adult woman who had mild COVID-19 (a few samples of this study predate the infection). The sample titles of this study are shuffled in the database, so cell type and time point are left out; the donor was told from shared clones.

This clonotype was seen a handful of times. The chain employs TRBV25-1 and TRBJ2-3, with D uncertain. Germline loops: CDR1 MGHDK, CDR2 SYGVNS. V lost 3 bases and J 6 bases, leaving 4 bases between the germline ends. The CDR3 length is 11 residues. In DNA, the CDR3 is TGTGCCAGCAGTGAGGGGGATACGCAGTATTTT. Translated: CASSEGDTQYF.

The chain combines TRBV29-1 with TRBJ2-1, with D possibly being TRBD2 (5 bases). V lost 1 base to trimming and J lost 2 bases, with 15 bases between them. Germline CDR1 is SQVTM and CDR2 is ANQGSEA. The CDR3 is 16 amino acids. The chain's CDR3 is CSVEGVEGTPYNEQFF. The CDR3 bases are TGCAGCGTTGAAGGGGTAGAGGGAACACCCTACAATGAGCAGTTCTTC.

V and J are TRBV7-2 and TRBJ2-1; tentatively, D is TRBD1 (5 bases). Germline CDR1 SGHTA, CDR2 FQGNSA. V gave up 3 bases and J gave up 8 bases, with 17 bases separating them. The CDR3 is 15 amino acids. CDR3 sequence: CASSFSPGWTDEQFF. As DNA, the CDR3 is TGTGCCAGCAGCTTTAGTCCAGGGTGGACGGATGAGCAGTTCTTC.

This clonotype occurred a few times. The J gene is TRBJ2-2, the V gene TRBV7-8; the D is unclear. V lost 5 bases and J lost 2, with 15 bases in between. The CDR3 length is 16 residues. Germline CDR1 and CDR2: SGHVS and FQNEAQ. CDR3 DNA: TGTGCCAGCAGCCCCTTTGCAGTTTTCAACACCGGGGAGCTGTTTTTT. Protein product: CASSPFAVFNTGELFF. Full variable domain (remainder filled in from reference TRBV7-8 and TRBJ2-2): GAGVSQSPRYKVAKRGQDVALRCDPISGHVSLFWYQQALGQGPEFLTYFQNEAQLDKSGLPSDRFFAERPEGSVSTLKIQRTQQEDSAVYLCASSPFAVFNTGELFFGEGSRLTVL.

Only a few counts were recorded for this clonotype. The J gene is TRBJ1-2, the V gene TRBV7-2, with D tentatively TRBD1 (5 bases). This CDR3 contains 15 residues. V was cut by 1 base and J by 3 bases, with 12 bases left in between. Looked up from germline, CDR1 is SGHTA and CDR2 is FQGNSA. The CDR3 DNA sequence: TGTGCCAGCAGCTTAGATGACGCAGGGCACTATGGCTACACCTTC. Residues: CASSLDDAGHYGYTF.

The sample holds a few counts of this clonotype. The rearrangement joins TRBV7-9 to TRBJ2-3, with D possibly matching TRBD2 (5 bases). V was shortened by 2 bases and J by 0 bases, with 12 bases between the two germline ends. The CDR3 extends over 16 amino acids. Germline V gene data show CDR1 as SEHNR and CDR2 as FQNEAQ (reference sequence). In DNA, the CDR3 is TGTGCCAGCAGCTTAATGAGCGGTGCTAGCACAGATACGCAGTATTTT. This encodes CASSLMSGASTDTQYF.

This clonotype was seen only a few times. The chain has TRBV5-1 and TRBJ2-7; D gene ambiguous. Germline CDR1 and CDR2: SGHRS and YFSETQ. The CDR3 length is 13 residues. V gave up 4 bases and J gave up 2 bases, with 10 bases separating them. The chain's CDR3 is CASSVTDTYEQYF. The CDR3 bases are TGCGCCAGCAGCGTTACAGATACCTACGAGCAGTACTTC.

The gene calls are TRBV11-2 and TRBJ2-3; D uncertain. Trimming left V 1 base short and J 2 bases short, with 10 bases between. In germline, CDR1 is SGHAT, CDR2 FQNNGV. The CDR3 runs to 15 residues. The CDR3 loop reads CASSLVQLPTDTQYF. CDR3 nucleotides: TGTGCCAGCAGCTTAGTTCAGCTGCCCACAGATACGCAGTATTTT.

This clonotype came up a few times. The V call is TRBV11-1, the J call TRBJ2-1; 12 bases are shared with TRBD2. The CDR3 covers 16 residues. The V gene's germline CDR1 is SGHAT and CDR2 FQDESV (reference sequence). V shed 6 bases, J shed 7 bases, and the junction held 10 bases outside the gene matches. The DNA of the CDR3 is TGTGCCAGCAGAATAGTGGGGACTAGCGGGTCGAATGAGCAGTTCTTC. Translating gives CASRIVGTSGSNEQFF.

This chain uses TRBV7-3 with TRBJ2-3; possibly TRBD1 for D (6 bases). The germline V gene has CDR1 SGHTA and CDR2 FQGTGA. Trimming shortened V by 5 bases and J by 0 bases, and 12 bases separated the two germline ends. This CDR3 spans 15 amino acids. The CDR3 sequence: CASSPQGMSTDTQYF. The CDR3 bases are TGTGCCAGCAGCCCGCAGGGGATGAGCACAGATACGCAGTATTTT.

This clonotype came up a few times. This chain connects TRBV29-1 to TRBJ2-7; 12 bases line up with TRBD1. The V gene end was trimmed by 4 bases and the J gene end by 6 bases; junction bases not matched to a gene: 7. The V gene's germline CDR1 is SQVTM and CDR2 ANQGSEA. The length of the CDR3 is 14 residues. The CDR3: CSVVSGTGGFEQYF. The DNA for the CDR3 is TGCAGCGTTGTTTCCGGGACAGGGGGCTTCGAGCAGTACTTC.

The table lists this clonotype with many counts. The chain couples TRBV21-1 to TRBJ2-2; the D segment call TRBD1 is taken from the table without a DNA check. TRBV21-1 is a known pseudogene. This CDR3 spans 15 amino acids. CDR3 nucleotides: TGTGCCAGCAGCAAATTTGGGGCGCGGGGCGGGGAGCTGTTTTTT. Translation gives CASSKFGARGGELFF.

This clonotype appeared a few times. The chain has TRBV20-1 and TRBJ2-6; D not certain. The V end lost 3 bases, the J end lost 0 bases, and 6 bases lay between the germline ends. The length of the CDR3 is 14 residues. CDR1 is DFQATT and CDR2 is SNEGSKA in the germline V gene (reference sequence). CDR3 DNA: TGCAGTGCTAGCAGTCTCTCTGGGGCCAACGTCCTGACTTTC. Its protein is CSASSLSGANVLTF.

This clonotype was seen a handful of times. In DNA form, the CDR3 reads TGTGCCAGCAACCAGCGGAGCGCTAGCACAGATACGCAGTATTTT. This encodes CASNQRSASTDTQYF. This sequence joins TRBV2 and TRBJ2-3, with a weak D call TRBD2 (5 bases). CDR1 and CDR2 from the germline V gene are SNHLY and FYNNEI. The germline V and J ends were trimmed by 7 bases and 0 bases, with 14 bases remaining between them. The CDR3 sequence is 15 residues long. Full variable domain (rest looked up from reference TRBV2 and TRBJ2-3): EPEVTQTPSHQVTQMGQEVILRCVPISNHLYFYWYRQILGQKVEFLVSFYNNEISEKSEIFDDQFSVERPDGSNFTLKIRSTKLEDSAMYFCASNQRSASTDTQYFGPGTRLTVL.

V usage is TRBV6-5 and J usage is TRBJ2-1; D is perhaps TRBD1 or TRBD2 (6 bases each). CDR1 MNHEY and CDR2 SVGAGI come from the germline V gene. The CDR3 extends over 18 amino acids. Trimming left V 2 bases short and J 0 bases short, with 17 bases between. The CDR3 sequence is CASSYGGSLGGSYNEQFF. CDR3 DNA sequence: TGTGCCAGCAGTTACGGGGGGAGTTTAGGGGGCTCCTACAATGAGCAGTTCTTC.

The CDR3: CASSFGTGVRETQYF. As DNA, the CDR3 is TGTGCCAGCAGTTTTGGGACAGGGGTCAGGGAGACCCAGTACTTC. This sequence joins TRBV12-3 or TRBV12-4 and TRBJ2-5, with 10 bases lining up with TRBD1. Losses at the gene ends were 3 bases for V and 5 bases for J; bases not matched to a gene: 6. This CDR3 contains 15 residues.

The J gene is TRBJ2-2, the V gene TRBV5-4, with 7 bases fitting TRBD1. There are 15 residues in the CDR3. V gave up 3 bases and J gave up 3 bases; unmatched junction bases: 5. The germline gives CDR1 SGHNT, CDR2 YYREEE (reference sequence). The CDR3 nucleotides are TGTGCCAGCAGCTCACAGGGGCCGGACACCGGGGAGCTGTTTTTT. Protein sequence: CASSSQGPDTGELFF.

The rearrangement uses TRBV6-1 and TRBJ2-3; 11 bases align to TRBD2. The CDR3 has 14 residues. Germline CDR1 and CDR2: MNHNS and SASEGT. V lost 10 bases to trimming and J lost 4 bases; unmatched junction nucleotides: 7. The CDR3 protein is CATHSGGDADTQYF. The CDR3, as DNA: TGTGCCACTCATAGCGGGGGGGATGCAGATACGCAGTATTTT.

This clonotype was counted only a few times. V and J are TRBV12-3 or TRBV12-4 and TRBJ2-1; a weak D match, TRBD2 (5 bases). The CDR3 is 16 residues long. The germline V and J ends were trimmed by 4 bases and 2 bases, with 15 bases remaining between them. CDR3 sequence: CASSSYPDGTYNEQFF. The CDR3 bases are TGTGCCAGCAGTTCCTATCCGGACGGGACCTACAATGAGCAGTTCTTC.

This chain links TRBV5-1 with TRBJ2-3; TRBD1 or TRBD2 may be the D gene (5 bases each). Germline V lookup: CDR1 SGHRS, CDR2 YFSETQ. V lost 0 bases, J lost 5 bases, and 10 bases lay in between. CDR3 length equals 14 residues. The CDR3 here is CASSLAGAGDTQYF. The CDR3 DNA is TGCGCCAGCAGCTTGGCTGGGGCGGGAGATACGCAGTATTTT.